What follows are 6 T cell receptor beta chains derived from one specimen sequenced in a study of T cell responses to AZD1222 COVID-19 vaccine. Clones were read by immunoSEQ multiplex PCR, and TCRdb kept only the in-frame ones, dropping some. The repertoire consists of more than 250,000 clones, with more than 85% occurring once and the leading ten covering 0.55%. The sample in question was peripheral blood, obtained on day 0 of AZD1222 vaccination. These receptors were obtained from an adult in good health.

V and J are TRBV5-1 and TRBJ2-2, with D tentatively TRBD1 (6 bases). Germline V gene sequence: CDR1 SGHRS, CDR2 YFSETQ. CDR3 length equals 15 residues. V lost 4 bases, J lost 5 bases, and 15 bases lay in between. CDR3 protein: CASSQQGFYTGELFF. DNA for the CDR3: TGCGCCAGCAGCCAACAGGGTTTTTATACCGGGGAGCTGTTTTTT. Drawing the rest from reference TRBV5-1 and TRBJ2-2, the complete variable domain is KAGVTQTPRYLIKTRGQQVTLSCSPISGHRSVSWYQQTPGQGLQFLFEYFSETQRNKGNFPGRFSGRQFSNSRSEMNVSTLELGDSALYLCASSQQGFYTGELFFGEGSRLTVL.

The CDR3 nucleotides read TGTGCCAGCAGCCAAGAACGGGTGGGTTATCTCGAGCAGTACTTC. Its translation: CASSQERVGYLEQYF. This chain joins TRBV4-2 and TRBJ2-7; D not certain. The V end was cut by 0 bases, the J end by 6 bases, with 15 bases between. The CDR3 loop spans 15 amino acids. Germline lookup yields CDR1 LGHNA and CDR2 YNFKEQ.

V is TRBV2 and J is TRBJ1-2; 7 positions match TRBD1. The germline V gene encodes CDR1 SNHLY and CDR2 FYNNEI. Losses at the gene ends were 8 bases for V and 8 bases for J; bases not matched to a gene: 5. This CDR3 is built from 11 residues. CDR3 protein: CASGDRGGYTF. DNA of the CDR3: TGTGCCAGCGGGGACAGAGGGGGCTACACCTTC.

This chain joins TRBV4-2 and TRBJ2-3, with TRBD2 matching over 10 bases. Unmatched junction bases numbered 14, after V lost 2 bases and J lost 0 bases. Germline assignment: CDR1 LGHNA and CDR2 YNFKEQ. The CDR3 is 20 amino acids. The CDR3 loop reads CASSQIRTSGEHSSTDTQYF. CDR3 in DNA: TGTGCCAGCAGCCAAATTAGGACTAGCGGAGAACATTCTAGCACAGATACGCAGTATTTT.

V and J are TRBV7-2 and TRBJ2-5; D tentatively fits TRBD1 or TRBD2 (6 bases each). V lost 1 base, J lost 5 bases, and 11 bases lay in between. The CDR3 has 14 amino acids. The germline V gene encodes CDR1 SGHTA and CDR2 FQGNSA. DNA of the CDR3: TGTGCCAGCAGCTTAGATAGGGGGGCTGAGACCCAGTACTTC. Its protein is CASSLDRGAETQYF.

The count of this clone is one. The chain has TRBV20-1 and TRBJ1-2, with D uncertain. The CDR3 has 11 amino acids. Germline CDR1 DFQATT, CDR2 SNEGSKA (reference sequence). V gave up 5 bases and J gave up 8 bases, with 12 bases separating them. CDR3 in amino acids: CSAPGLWGYTF. The CDR3 coding sequence is TGCAGTGCTCCAGGCCTCTGGGGCTACACCTTC.